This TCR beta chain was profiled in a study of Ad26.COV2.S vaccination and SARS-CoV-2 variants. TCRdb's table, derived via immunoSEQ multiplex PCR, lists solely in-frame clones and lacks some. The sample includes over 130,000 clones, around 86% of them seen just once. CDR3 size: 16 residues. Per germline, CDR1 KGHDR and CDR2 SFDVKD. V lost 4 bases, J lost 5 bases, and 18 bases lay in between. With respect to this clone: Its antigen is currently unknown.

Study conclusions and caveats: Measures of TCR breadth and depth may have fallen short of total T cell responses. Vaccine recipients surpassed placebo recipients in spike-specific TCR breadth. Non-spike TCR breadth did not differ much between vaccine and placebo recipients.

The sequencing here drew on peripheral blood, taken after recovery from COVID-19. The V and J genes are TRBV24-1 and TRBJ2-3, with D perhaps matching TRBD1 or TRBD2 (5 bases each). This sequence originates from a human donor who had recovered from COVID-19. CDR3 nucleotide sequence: TGTGCCACCAGTGACCCTGTTAGGGACCTCTTAGATACGCAGTATTTT. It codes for CATSDPVRDLLDTQYF.